Described below is a single T cell receptor beta chain sequence and its context. Its antigen is unknown. The junction had 5 bases not matched to a gene; V was cut back by 0 bases and J by 3 bases. Germline V gives CDR1 SGDLS, CDR2 YYNGEE. This CDR3 is built from 15 residues. Libraries were prepared by immunoSEQ multiplex PCR; TCRdb keeps only in-frame clonotypes and omits some of them. The sample includes 56,000 or so clones, 93% of them seen just once. These data originate in a study of cytomegalovirus exposure and HLA in healthy donors. Regarding the study as a whole: Some TCR beta chains (about 180 of them) were listed as cytomegalovirus-associated. TCR clusters originating in the first cohort tended to co-occur in the approximately 120 validation repertoires, according to a later analysis. Accounts indicate the classifier identified cytomegalovirus status with strong specificity and sensitivity. Researchers reported that a few CMV-associated chains were confirmed in vitro as CMV antigen-specific.

The TCR comes from a woman younger than 35 in good health and CMV-seropositive. Sequenced sample: PBMCs. This chain joins TRBV9 and TRBJ2-7; 8 nucleotides align to TRBD1. In nucleotides, the CDR3 is TGTGCCAGCAGCGTAGGGGGGACAGGCAACTACGAGCAGTACTTC. It translates to CASSVGGTGNYEQYF.